What follows are 19 T cell receptor beta chains derived from one specimen sequenced in a study of T cell responses to AZD1222 COVID-19 vaccine. The assay was immunoSEQ multiplex PCR, and TCRdb's table has in-frame clones only and misses some. The repertoire holds some 120,000 clones, around 93% seen once, with approximately 1% in the top ten. Sequencing used peripheral blood, obtained on day 0 of AZD1222 vaccination. The receptors originated from an adult in good health.

The chain has TRBV15 and TRBJ2-7; D ambiguous. V was trimmed by 2 bases and J by 3 bases, leaving 8 bases between them. The CDR3 runs 13 residues. The V gene's germline CDR1 is LNHNV and CDR2 YYDKDF (reference sequence). CDR3 amino acids: CATSRTSGYEQYF. The DNA of the CDR3 is TGTGCCACCAGCAGAACCTCCGGCTACGAGCAGTACTTC.

J is TRBJ2-3 and V is TRBV24-1; maybe TRBD1 (6 bases). CDR1 and CDR2 (germline): KGHDR, SFDVKD. There are 13 residues in the CDR3. V lost 1 base and J lost 8, with 9 bases in between. The CDR3 region is CATSDFEGGTQYF. The CDR3 DNA reads as TGTGCCACCAGTGATTTTGAAGGGGGTACGCAGTATTTT.

The chain carries TRBV19 and TRBJ2-7; maybe TRBD2 (6 bases). The V end was cut by 4 bases, the J end by 5 bases, with 18 bases between. Looked up from germline, CDR1 is LNHDA and CDR2 is SQIVND (reference sequence). This CDR3 is built from 15 residues. The CDR3 here is CASSTAGRKGHEQYF. The CDR3 DNA reads TGTGCCAGTAGTACGGCAGGGAGGAAAGGCCACGAGCAGTACTTC.

This chain joins TRBV28 and TRBJ1-1; D remains unclear. Germline lookup yields CDR1 MDHEN and CDR2 SYDVKM. CDR3 length equals 13 residues. V was trimmed by 1 base and J by 12 bases, leaving 15 bases between them. CDR3 amino acids: CASSLSGGRWSFF. CDR3 bases: TGTGCCAGCAGTTTATCGGGAGGGAGATGGTCTTTCTTT.

The V and J genes are TRBV5-8 and TRBJ2-5, with 9 bases identical to TRBD2. This CDR3 spans 16 amino acids. CDR1 is SGHTS and CDR2 is YDEGEE in the germline V gene. With V trimmed by 4 bases and J by 3 bases, 10 bases remained unmatched. CDR3 in DNA: TGTGCCAGCAGCGCGGGACTAGCCAGGGCAGAAGAGACCCAGTACTTC. Translation gives CASSAGLARAEETQYF.

This chain's CDR3 is CATSGTAKNGREEQFF. The CDR3, as DNA: TGTGCCACCAGTGGGACGGCAAAAAATGGACGGGAAGAGCAGTTCTTC. The chain carries TRBV24-1 and TRBJ2-1; D may be TRBD2 (5 bases). CDR1 is KGHDR and CDR2 is SFDVKD in the germline V gene. CDR3 size: 16 residues. The V end lost 5 bases, the J end lost 10 bases, and 23 bases lay between the germline ends.

With respect to this clone: Additional DNA sequences in this sample encode the identical CDR3. The V gene is TRBV27, the J gene TRBJ1-2, with TRBD1 matching 12 bases. The V gene's germline CDR1 is MNHEY and CDR2 SMNVEV (reference sequence). The CDR3 has 15 amino acids. V shed 5 bases, J shed 8 bases, and the junction held 9 bases outside the gene matches. The CDR3 loop reads CASSSRDRGRGGYTF. The CDR3 DNA sequence: TGTGCCAGCAGTAGTAGGGACAGGGGGCGCGGCGGCTACACCTTC.

The chain is built from TRBV3-1 (or the pseudogene TRBV3-2) and TRBJ2-7; D unresolved. Trimming shortened V by 6 bases and J by 2 bases, and 8 bases separated the two germline ends. The CDR3 is 12 amino acids. Germline CDR1 LGHDT, CDR2 YNNKEL (reference sequence). The chain's CDR3 is CASSQTTYEQYF. The CDR3 DNA reads TGTGCCAGCAGTCAAACTACCTACGAGCAGTACTTC.

V and J are TRBV18 and TRBJ2-3; tentative D call: TRBD2 (5 bases). This CDR3 is 14 amino acids long. V lost 3 bases and J lost 3, with 10 bases in between. The germline CDR1 and CDR2 sequences are KGHSH and LQKENI. In DNA form, the CDR3 reads TGTGCCAGCTCACCTGGTCCGGGGACAGATACGCAGTATTTT. This encodes CASSPGPGTDTQYF.

V usage is TRBV28 and J usage is TRBJ2-1; the match to TRBD2 covers 8 bases. The CDR3 totals 17 residues. Germline CDR1 MDHEN, CDR2 SYDVKM. V was clipped by 4 bases and J by 0 bases; unmatched bases: 8. The CDR3 loop reads CASSSPQRESSYNEQFF. CDR3 nucleotides: TGTGCCAGCAGTTCACCTCAGCGGGAGAGCTCCTACAATGAGCAGTTCTTC. The variable domain in full, completed from reference TRBV28 and TRBJ2-1, reads DVKVTQSSRYLVKRTGEKVFLECVQDMDHENMFWYRQDPGLGLRLIYFSYDVKMKEKGDIPEGYSVSREKKERFSLILESASTNQTSMYLCASSSPQRESSYNEQFFGPGTRLTVL.

The chain couples TRBV5-6 to TRBJ1-2; 9 bases agree with TRBD1. The CDR3 sequence is 13 residues long. The J segment lost 8 bases and the V segment lost 4 bases, leaving 6 bases of the junction unmatched. Looked up from germline, CDR1 is SGHDT and CDR2 is YYEEEE. The DNA for the CDR3 is TGTGCCAGCAGCCTAAGGACAGGGGAGGGCTACACCTTC. Residues: CASSLRTGEGYTF.

The chain is built from TRBV7-2 and TRBJ1-2; D might be TRBD1 (6 bases). This CDR3 is built from 14 residues. The V gene lost 1 base and the J gene lost 4 bases, with 10 bases spanning the gap. Germline V gene sequence: CDR1 SGHTA, CDR2 FQGNSA. CDR3 in DNA: TGTGCCAGCAGCTTAGACACAGGGTCCTATGGCTACACCTTC. Translation gives CASSLDTGSYGYTF. Based on the CDR3 plus reference TRBV7-2 and TRBJ1-2, the full variable domain is GAGVSQSPSNKVTEKGKDVELRCDPISGHTALYWYRQSLGQGLEFLIYFQGNSAPDKSGLPSDRFSAERTGGSVSTLTIQRTQQEDSAVYLCASSLDTGSYGYTFGSGTRLTVV.

The chain employs TRBV5-1 and TRBJ1-4; D ambiguous. Germline assignment: CDR1 SGHRS and CDR2 YFSETQ. The CDR3 contains 13 residues. The ends were cut back, 0 bases at V and 8 bases at J, with 8 bases in the middle. The DNA for the CDR3 is TGCGCCAGCAGCTTGGAAGGTCAGGAAAAACTGTTTTTT. Protein: CASSLEGQEKLFF.

The CDR3 DNA reads as TGTGCCATCAGCGGCACTCACCTTCAGGGGGCTAGCACAGATACGCAGTATTTT. It specifies CAISGTHLQGASTDTQYF. The gene calls are TRBV10-3 and TRBJ2-3; 8 nucleotides line up with TRBD1. Germline V lookup: CDR1 ENHRY, CDR2 SYGVKD. This CDR3 spans 18 amino acids. V was pared by 6 bases and J by 0 bases, with 14 bases of the junction left unmatched.

The CDR3 sequence is CASSQERYTEAFF. The DNA of the CDR3 is TGTGCCAGCAGCCAAGAAAGGTACACTGAAGCTTTCTTT. This sequence joins TRBV14 and TRBJ1-1; unclear D gene. In germline, CDR1 is SGHDN, CDR2 FVKESK. Between the trimmed V and J ends, which lost 0 bases and 3 bases, there was a span of 5 bases. This CDR3 region has 13 residues.

This rearrangement joins TRBV11-2 to TRBJ1-6, with unresolved D. The V end lost 0 bases, the J end lost 10 bases, and 7 bases lay between the germline ends. The CDR3 consists of 13 residues. In germline, CDR1 is SGHAT, CDR2 FQNNGV. This CDR3 reads CASSLEDGSPLHF. In nucleotides, the CDR3 is TGTGCCAGCAGCTTAGAAGATGGGTCACCCCTCCACTTT.

This clone was picked up one time. The chain employs TRBV7-9 and TRBJ2-7, with a possible D match to TRBD2 (6 bases). Trimming took off 3 bases at V and 0 bases at J, with 6 bases between the two ends. The CDR3 consists of 13 residues. Germline values: CDR1 SEHNR, CDR2 FQNEAQ (reference sequence). The CDR3 is CASSFSGSYEQYF. The CDR3, as DNA: TGTGCCAGCAGCTTTAGCGGCTCCTACGAGCAGTACTTC.

The chain has TRBV2 and TRBJ2-7, with TRBD1 identical over 8 bases. V lost 6 bases, J lost 4 bases, and 8 bases stayed unmatched. CDR3 length: 14 amino acids. Per the germline V gene, CDR1 is SNHLY and CDR2 is FYNNEI. Written as DNA, the CDR3 is TGTGCCAGCAGGGCCGGGACAGGCCTTTACGAGCAGTACTTC. Its protein is CASRAGTGLYEQYF.

The chain couples TRBV9 to TRBJ2-7; D ambiguous. Trimming stripped 0 bases from V and 1 base from J, with 8 bases between. The CDR3 spans 14 residues. Germline CDR1 reads SGDLS; CDR2 reads YYNGEE. This CDR3 is CASSVGGWSYEQYF. As DNA, the CDR3 is TGTGCCAGCAGCGTAGGGGGTTGGTCCTACGAGCAGTACTTC. Full variable domain (remainder filled in from reference TRBV9 and TRBJ2-7): DSGVTQTPKHLITATGQRVTLRCSPRSGDLSVYWYQQSLDQGLQFLIQYYNGEERAKGNILERFSAQQFPDLHSELNLSSLELGDSALYFCASSVGGWSYEQYFGPGTRLTVT.